These 15 T cell receptor beta chains originate from one sample sequenced in a study of T cell repertoires in cytomegalovirus infection. A single record per CDR3 protein comes from TCRdb applying MiXCR to the reads. The repertoire consists of roughly 800,000 distinct CDR3 sequences, with around 29% occurring once and the leading ten covering about an eighth. No antigen has been identified for these receptors. Sample: cultured CD8+ T cells from PBMCs, taken from culture after CMV antigen stimulation. The receptors derive from a human donor in good health (CMV status not recorded). Some clones in this sample may be carry-over from other donors' samples.

This chain links TRBV29-1 with TRBJ2-1; D gene uncertain. The CDR3 has 12 residues. V lost 0 bases and J lost 10, with 10 bases in between. CDR1 is SQVTM, CDR2 ANQGSEA, per germline. The CDR3 is CSVEDLRSEQFF. In DNA, the CDR3 is TGCAGCGTTGAAGATCTTCGGTCCGAGCAGTTCTTC.

This chain links TRBV7-2 with TRBJ2-2; weak D call: TRBD2 (5 bases). The CDR3 spans 14 residues. V was pared by 8 bases and J by 0 bases, with 10 bases between. In germline, CDR1 is SGHTA, CDR2 FQGNSA. The CDR3 loop is CASRLRANTGELFF. The CDR3 nucleotides are TGTGCCAGCCGGTTGAGGGCGAACACCGGGGAGCTGTTTTTT.

This clonotype turned up a few times. The gene calls are TRBV5-5 and TRBJ2-5; D ambiguous. Trimming removed 4 bases from V and 4 bases from J, with 17 bases in between. Per the germline V gene, CDR1 is SGHKS and CDR2 is YYEKEE (reference sequence). The CDR3 loop spans 15 amino acids. The CDR3 nucleotides read TGTGCCAGCAGCGATCCCACAGAATCACCAGAGACCCAGTACTTC. Its protein product is CASSDPTESPETQYF.

V gene TRBV7-9 combines with J gene TRBJ2-3; a weak D match, TRBD2 (6 bases). V lost 5 bases, J lost 2 bases, and 14 bases lay in between. Looked up from germline, CDR1 is SEHNR and CDR2 is FQNEAQ (reference sequence). The CDR3 loop spans 15 amino acids. The CDR3 sequence is CASSPPGTATDTQYF. The CDR3 region has the DNA TGTGCCAGCAGCCCCCCAGGGACTGCCACAGATACGCAGTATTTT.

In this sample, this clonotype turned up a few times. CDR3 in DNA: TGTGCCAGCAGTTTAATGACCGGGAACACTGAAGCTTTCTTT. Its translation: CASSLMTGNTEAFF. The chain combines TRBV27 with TRBJ1-1; D remains ambiguous. The CDR3 extends over 14 amino acids. V lost 2 bases, J lost 1 base, and 8 bases lay in between. Germline V gives CDR1 MNHEY, CDR2 SMNVEV (reference sequence).

This clonotype was seen a few times. The CDR3, as DNA: TGTGCCAGCATTCTTAGCGGGGGGGGCGGGGATGAGCAGTTCTTC. Translation: CASILSGGGGDEQFF. V is TRBV6-1 and J is TRBJ2-1, with 11 bases lining up with TRBD2. Germline V lookup: CDR1 MNHNS, CDR2 SASEGT. This CDR3 has 15 amino acids. The V segment lost 7 bases and the J segment 8 bases; nucleotides outside the gene matches: 10.

The rearrangement joins TRBV7-9 to TRBJ2-2; D remains unclear. The CDR3 has 12 amino acids. Trimming removed 8 bases from V and 4 bases from J, with 8 bases in between. Germline values: CDR1 SEHNR, CDR2 FQNEAQ (reference sequence). CDR3 sequence reads: CASYGRTGELFF. In nucleotides, the CDR3 is TGTGCCAGCTACGGACGCACCGGGGAGCTGTTTTTT.

The V call is TRBV7-9, the J call TRBJ1-2; 9 bases are a match to TRBD1. The V segment lost 3 bases and the J segment 7 bases; nucleotides outside the gene matches: 3. CDR3 length: 13 residues. The germline gives CDR1 SEHNR, CDR2 FQNEAQ (reference sequence). This CDR3 reads CASSFTGGAGYTF. DNA for the CDR3: TGTGCCAGCAGCTTTACAGGGGGCGCTGGCTACACCTTC.

The CDR3 DNA reads TGTGCCAGCAGCTTAGAGGTGCGGGGGGGCCGGGATGAGCAGTTCTTC. Translating gives CASSLEVRGGRDEQFF. V gene TRBV7-3 combines with J gene TRBJ2-1; 9 bases are shared with TRBD2. CDR3 length: 16 residues. Per the germline V gene, CDR1 is SGHTA and CDR2 is FQGTGA. V trimming: 2 bases; J trimming: 8 bases; junction bases outside the gene matches: 10. The entire variable domain, with the rest obtained from reference TRBV7-3 and TRBJ2-1, is as follows: GAGVSQTPSNKVTEKGKYVELRCDPISGHTALYWYRQSLGQGPEFLIYFQGTGAADDSGLPNDRFFAVRPEGSVSTLKIQRTERGDSAVYLCASSLEVRGGRDEQFFGPGTRLTVL.

This clonotype was counted many times. V usage is TRBV7-2 and J usage is TRBJ1-2; no clear D gene. The CDR3 sequence is 14 residues long. V lost 2 bases, J lost 4 bases, and 11 bases lay in between. Germline V gene sequence: CDR1 SGHTA, CDR2 FQGNSA. CDR3 region: CASSLTGPVYGYTF. CDR3 in DNA: TGTGCCAGCAGCTTAACGGGCCCTGTCTATGGCTACACCTTC.

The sample holds a few counts of this clonotype. The chain is built from TRBV6-1 and TRBJ2-5; the match to TRBD2 covers 15 bases. The CDR3 length is 22 residues. The ends lost 2 bases at V and 1 base at J; junction bases unmatched: 17. Germline CDR1 is MNHNS and CDR2 is SASEGT. The CDR3 region has the DNA TGTGCCAGCAGTGAATGGGGACTAGCGGGGGGCGCGGGGGAGCCCCCCCAAGAGACCCAGTACTTC. Its protein product is CASSEWGLAGGAGEPPQETQYF.

Only a few counts were recorded for this clonotype. This chain joins TRBV7-2 and TRBJ2-7, with D uncertain. Germline CDR1 is SGHTA and CDR2 is FQGNSA. The CDR3 runs 13 residues. Trimming left V 1 base short and J 3 bases short, with 7 bases between. The CDR3: CASSLGVFYEQYV. For the CDR3, the DNA is TGTGCCAGCAGCTTAGGGGTTTTCTACGAGCAGTACGTC.

This clonotype was picked up a small number of times. Being one base from a much bigger clone, this may be a read error. The chain has TRBV12-5 and TRBJ1-5; D is perhaps TRBD1 (5 bases). The CDR3 extends over 12 amino acids. CDR1 is LGHNT and CDR2 is FRNRAP in the germline V gene. V gave up 3 bases and J gave up 5 bases, with 5 bases separating them. CDR3: CASGLGDQPQHF. As DNA, the CDR3 is TGTGCTAGTGGTTTAGGGGATCAGCCCCAGCATTTT. Using reference TRBV12-5 and TRBJ1-5 for the parts outside the CDR3, the full variable domain is DARVTQTPRHKVTEMGQEVTMRCQPILGHNTVFWYRQTMMQGLELLAYFRNRAPLDDSGMPKDRFSAEMPDATLATLKIQPSEPRDSAVYFCASGLGDQPQHFGDGTRLSIL.

The chain combines TRBV5-4 with TRBJ2-4; D is possibly TRBD1 or TRBD2 (6 bases each). The CDR3 totals 15 residues. Looked up from germline, CDR1 is SGHNT and CDR2 is YYREEE (reference sequence). The ends were cut back, 3 bases at V and 9 bases at J, with 19 bases in the middle. The CDR3 DNA reads as TGTGCCAGCAGCTCTTGGGGGGCGCCCCATGGCATTCAGTACTTC. Residues: CASSSWGAPHGIQYF.

V and J are TRBV6-1 and TRBJ2-5; 9 bases map to TRBD1. This CDR3 spans 15 amino acids. V shed 4 bases and J 0 bases; nucleotides not matched to a gene: 3. In germline, CDR1 is MNHNS, CDR2 SASEGT. The CDR3 DNA is TGTGCCAGCAGTGGCGGACAGGGGTACCAAGAGACCCAGTACTTC. It is translated as CASSGGQGYQETQYF.